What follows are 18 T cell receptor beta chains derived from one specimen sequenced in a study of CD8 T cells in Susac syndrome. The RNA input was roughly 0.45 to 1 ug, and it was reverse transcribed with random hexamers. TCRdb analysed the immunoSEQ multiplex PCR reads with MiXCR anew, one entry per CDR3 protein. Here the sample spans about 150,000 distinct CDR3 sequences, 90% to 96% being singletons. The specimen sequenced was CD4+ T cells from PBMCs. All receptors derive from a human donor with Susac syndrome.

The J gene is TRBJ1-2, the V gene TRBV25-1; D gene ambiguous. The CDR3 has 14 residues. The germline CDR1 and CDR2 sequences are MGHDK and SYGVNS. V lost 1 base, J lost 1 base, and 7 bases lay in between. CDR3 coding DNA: TGTGCCAGCAGTGAATTCGGGGATAACTATGGCTACACCTTC. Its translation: CASSEFGDNYGYTF.

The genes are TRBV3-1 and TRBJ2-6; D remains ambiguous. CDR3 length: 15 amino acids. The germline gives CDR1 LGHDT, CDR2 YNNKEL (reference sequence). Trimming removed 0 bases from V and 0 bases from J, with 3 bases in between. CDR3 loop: CASSQDVSGANVLTF. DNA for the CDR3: TGTGCCAGCAGCCAAGATGTCTCTGGGGCCAACGTCCTGACTTTC.

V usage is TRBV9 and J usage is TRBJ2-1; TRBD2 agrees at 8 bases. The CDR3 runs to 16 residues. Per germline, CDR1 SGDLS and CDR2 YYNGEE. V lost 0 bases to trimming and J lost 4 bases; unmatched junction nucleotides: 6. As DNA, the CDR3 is TGTGCCAGCAGCGTAGAAGGATTAGCGGGGTACAATGAGCAGTTCTTC. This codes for CASSVEGLAGYNEQFF.

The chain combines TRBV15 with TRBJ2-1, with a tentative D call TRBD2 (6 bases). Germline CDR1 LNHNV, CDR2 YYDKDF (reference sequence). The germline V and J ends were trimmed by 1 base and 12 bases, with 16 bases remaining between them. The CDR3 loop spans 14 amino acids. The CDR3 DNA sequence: TGTGCCACCAGCAGAGGAGGGGAGGTGAACAGGCAGTTCTTC. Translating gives CATSRGGEVNRQFF.

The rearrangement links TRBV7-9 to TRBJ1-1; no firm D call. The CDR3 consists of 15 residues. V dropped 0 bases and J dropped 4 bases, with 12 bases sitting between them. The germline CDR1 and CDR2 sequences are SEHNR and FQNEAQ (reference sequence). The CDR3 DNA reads TGTGCCAGCAGCTTAGCGCCAACGGCGGCCACTGAAGCTTTCTTT. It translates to CASSLAPTAATEAFF.

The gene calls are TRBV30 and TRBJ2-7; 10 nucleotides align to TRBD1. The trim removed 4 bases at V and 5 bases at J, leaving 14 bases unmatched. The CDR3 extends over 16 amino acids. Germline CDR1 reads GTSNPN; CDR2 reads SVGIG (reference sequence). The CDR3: CAWTGIRDRGPHEQYF. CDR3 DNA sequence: TGTGCCTGGACGGGGATCCGGGACAGGGGTCCCCACGAGCAGTACTTC.

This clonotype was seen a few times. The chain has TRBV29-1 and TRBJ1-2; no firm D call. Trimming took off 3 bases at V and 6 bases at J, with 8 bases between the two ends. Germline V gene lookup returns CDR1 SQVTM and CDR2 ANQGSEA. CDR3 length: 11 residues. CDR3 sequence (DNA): TGCAGCGTTGAGAGTGCGGATGGCTACACCTTC. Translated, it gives CSVESADGYTF. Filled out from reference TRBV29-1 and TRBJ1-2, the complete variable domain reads SAVISQKPSRDICQRGTSLTIQCQVDSQVTMMFWYRQQPGQSLTLIATANQGSEATYESGFVIDKFPISRPNLTFSTLTVSNMSPEDSSIYLCSVESADGYTFGSGTRLTVV.

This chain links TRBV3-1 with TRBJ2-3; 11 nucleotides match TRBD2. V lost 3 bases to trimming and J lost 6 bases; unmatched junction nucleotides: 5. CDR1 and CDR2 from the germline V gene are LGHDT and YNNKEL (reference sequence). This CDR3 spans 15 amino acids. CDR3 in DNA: TGTGCCAGCAGCCATACTAGCGGGAGAGTTGATACGCAGTATTTT. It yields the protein CASSHTSGRVDTQYF.

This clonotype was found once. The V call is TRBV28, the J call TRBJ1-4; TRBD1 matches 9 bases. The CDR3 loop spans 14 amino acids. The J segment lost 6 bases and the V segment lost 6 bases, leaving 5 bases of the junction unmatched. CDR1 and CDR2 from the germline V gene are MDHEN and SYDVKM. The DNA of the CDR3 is TGTGCCAGCAGACCTCGGGACAGGGATGAAAAACTGTTTTTT. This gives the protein CASRPRDRDEKLFF.

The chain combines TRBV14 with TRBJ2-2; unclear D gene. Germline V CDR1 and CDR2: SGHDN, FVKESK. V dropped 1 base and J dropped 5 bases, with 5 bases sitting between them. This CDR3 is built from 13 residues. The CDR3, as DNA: TGTGCCAGCAGCCAAGTACGAACCGGGGAGCTGTTTTTT. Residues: CASSQVRTGELFF.

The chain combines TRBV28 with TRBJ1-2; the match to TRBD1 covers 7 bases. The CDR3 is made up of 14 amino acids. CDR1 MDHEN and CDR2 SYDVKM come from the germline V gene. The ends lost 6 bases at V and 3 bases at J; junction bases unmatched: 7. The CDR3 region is CASRTPGQYYGYTF. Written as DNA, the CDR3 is TGTGCCAGCAGAACACCGGGACAGTACTATGGCTACACCTTC.

CDR3 sequence reads: CASSLGGRGYNEQFF. In DNA form, the CDR3 reads TGTGCCAGCAGTTTGGGCGGGAGGGGATACAATGAGCAGTTCTTC. This chain joins TRBV12-3 or TRBV12-4 and TRBJ2-1; 9 bases line up with TRBD2. This CDR3 spans 15 amino acids. V shed 3 bases and J 4 bases; nucleotides not matched to a gene: 4.

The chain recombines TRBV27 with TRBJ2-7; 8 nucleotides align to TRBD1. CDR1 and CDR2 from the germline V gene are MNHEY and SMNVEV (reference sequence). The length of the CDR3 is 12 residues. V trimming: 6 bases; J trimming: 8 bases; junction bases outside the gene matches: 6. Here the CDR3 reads CASSSDRGKQYF. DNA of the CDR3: TGTGCCAGCAGCTCCGACAGGGGAAAGCAGTACTTC.

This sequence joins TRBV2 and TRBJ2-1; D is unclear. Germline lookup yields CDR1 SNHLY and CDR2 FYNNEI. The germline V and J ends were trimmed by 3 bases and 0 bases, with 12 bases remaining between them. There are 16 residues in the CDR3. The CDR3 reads CASSDRPISSYNEQFF. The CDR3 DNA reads TGTGCCAGCAGTGACCGGCCTATAAGCTCCTACAATGAGCAGTTCTTC.

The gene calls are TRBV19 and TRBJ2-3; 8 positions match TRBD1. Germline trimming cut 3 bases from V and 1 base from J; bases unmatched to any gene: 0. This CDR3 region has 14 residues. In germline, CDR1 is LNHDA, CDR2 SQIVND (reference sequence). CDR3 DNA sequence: TGTGCCAGTAGTATGGGACAGGGCACAGATACGCAGTATTTT. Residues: CASSMGQGTDTQYF.

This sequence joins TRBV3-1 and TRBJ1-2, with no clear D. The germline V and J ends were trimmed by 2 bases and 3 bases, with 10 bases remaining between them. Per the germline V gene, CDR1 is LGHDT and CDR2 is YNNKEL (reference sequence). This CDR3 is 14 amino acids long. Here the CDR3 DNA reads TGTGCCAGCAGCCAAAGGAGGGAGTACTATGGCTACACCTTC. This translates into CASSQRREYYGYTF. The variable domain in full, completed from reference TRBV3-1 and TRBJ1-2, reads DTAVSQTPKYLVTQMGNDKSIKCEQNLGHDTMYWYKQDSKKFLKIMFSYNNKELIINETVPNRFSPKSPDKAHLNLHINSLELGDSAVYFCASSQRREYYGYTFGSGTRLTVV.

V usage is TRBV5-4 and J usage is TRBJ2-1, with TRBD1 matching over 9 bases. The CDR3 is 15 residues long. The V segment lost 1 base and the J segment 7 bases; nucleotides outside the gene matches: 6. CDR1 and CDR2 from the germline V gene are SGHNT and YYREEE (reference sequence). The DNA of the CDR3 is TGTGCCAGCAGCTTGCCGGGGACAGGGAGAAATGAGCAGTTCTTC. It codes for CASSLPGTGRNEQFF.

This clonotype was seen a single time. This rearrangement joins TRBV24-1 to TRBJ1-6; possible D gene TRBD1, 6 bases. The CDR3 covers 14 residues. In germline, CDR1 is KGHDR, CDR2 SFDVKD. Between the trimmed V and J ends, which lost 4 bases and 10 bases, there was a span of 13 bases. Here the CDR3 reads CATSEGGTGSPLHF. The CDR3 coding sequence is TGTGCCACCAGTGAAGGGGGGACGGGATCACCCCTCCACTTT.